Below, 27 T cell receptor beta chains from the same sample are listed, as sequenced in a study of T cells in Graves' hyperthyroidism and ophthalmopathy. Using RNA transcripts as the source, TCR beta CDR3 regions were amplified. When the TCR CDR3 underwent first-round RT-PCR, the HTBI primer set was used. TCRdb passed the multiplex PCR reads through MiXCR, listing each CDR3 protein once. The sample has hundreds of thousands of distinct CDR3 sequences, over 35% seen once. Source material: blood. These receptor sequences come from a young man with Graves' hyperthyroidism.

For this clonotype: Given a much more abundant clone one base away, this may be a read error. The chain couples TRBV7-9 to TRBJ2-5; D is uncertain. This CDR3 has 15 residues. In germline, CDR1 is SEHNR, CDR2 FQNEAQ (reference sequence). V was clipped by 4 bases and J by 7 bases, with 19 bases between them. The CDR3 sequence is CASSWDSRSISTQYF. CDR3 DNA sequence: TGTGCCAGCAGCTGGGATTCCAGGAGCATTTCGACCCAGTACTTC.

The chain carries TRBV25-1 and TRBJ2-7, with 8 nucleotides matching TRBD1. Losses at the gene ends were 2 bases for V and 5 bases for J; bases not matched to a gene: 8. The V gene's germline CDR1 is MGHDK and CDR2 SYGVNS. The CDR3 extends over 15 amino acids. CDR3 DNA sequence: TGTGCCAGCAGTGAAGGCACAGGGGGTTTCCACGAGCAGTACTTC. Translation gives CASSEGTGGFHEQYF.

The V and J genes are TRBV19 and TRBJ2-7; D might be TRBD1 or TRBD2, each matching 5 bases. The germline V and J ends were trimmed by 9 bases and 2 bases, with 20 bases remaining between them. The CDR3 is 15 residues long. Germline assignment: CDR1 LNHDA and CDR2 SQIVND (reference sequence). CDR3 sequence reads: CASSLGASPTYEQYF. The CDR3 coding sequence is TGTGCCAGCAGCTTAGGGGCTAGCCCCACCTACGAGCAGTACTTC.

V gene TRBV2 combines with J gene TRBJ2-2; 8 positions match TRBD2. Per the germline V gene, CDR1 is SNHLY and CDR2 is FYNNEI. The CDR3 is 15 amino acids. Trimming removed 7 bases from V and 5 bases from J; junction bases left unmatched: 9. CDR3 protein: CASTGTGGDTGELFF. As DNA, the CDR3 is TGTGCCAGCACGGGGACGGGGGGGGATACCGGGGAGCTGTTTTTT.

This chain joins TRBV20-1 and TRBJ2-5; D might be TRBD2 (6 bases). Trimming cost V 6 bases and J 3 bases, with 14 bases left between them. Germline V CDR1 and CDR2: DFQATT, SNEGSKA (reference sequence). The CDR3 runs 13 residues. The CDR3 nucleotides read TGCAGTGCCATACGGGGGACGAAAGAGACCCAGTACTTC. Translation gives CSAIRGTKETQYF.

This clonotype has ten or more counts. DNA of the CDR3: TGTGCCACCAGCAGAGATAAAGGAAAAGGCTATGGCTACACCTTC. Encoded protein: CATSRDKGKGYGYTF. The chain uses TRBV15 and TRBJ1-2; D ambiguous. This CDR3 has 15 residues. Deletions cut 0 bases from V and 4 bases from J, with 12 bases between. The V gene's germline CDR1 is LNHNV and CDR2 YYDKDF (reference sequence).

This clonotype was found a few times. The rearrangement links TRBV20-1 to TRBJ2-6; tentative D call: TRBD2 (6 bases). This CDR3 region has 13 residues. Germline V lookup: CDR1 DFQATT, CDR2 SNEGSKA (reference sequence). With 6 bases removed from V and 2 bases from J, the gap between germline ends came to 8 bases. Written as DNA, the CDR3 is TGCAGTGCCCGCGGGACTGGGGCCAACGTCCTGACTTTC. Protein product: CSARGTGANVLTF.

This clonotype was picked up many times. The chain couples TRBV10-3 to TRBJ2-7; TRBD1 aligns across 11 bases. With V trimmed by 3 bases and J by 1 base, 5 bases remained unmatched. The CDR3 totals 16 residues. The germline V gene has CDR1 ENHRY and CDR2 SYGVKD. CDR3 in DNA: TGTGCCATCAGTGATCACCGGGACAGGGGGTCCTACGAGCAGTACTTC. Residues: CAISDHRDRGSYEQYF.

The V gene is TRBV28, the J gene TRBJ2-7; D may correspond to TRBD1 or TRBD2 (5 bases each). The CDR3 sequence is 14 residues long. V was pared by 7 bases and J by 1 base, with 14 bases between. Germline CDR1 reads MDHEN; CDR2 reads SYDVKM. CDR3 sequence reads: CASMGRDLSYEQYF. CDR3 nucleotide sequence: TGTGCCAGCATGGGACGGGATCTTTCCTACGAGCAGTACTTC.

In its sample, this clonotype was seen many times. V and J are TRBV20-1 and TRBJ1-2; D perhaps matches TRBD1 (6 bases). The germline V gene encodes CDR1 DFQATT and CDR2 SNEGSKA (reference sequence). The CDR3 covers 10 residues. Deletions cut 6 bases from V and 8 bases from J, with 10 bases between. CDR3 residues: CSARDNGYTF. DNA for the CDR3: TGCAGTGCCCGGGACAACGGCTACACCTTC.

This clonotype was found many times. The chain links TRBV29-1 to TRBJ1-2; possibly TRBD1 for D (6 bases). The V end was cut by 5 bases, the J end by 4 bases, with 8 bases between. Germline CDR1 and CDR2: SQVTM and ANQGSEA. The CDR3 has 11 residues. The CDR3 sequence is CSVHRVYGYTF. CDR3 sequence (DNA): TGCAGCGTTCACAGGGTCTATGGCTACACCTTC.

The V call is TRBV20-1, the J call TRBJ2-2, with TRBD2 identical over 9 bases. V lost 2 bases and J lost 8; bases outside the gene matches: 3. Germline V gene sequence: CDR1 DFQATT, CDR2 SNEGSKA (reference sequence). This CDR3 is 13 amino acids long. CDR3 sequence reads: CSARNLAGGELFF. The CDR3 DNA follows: TGCAGTGCTAGAAACCTAGCGGGAGGGGAGCTGTTTTTT.

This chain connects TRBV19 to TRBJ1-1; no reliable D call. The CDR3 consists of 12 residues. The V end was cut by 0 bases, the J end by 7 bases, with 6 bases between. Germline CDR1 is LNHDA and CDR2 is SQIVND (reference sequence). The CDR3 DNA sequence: TGTGCCAGTAGTATAGACGGTCTTGAAGCTTTCTTT. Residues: CASSIDGLEAFF.

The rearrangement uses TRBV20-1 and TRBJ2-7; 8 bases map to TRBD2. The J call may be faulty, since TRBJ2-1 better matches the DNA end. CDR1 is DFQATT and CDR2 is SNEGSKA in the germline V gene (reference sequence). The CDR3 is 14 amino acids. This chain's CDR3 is CSASGRAPINEQFF. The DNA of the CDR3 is TGCAGTGCTAGCGGGAGGGCTCCGATCAATGAGCAGTTCTTC.

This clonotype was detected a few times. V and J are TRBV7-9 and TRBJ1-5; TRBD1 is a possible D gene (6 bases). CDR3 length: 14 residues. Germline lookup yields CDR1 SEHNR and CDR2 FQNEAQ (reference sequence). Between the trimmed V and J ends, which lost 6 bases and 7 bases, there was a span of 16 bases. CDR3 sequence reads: CASSSDRGQQPQHF. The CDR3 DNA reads TGTGCCAGCAGTTCCGATCGGGGGCAACAGCCCCAGCATTTT.

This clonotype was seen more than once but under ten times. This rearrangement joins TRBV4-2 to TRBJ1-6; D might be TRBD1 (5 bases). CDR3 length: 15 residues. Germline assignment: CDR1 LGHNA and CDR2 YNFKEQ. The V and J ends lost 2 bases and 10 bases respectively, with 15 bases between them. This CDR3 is CASSQLRGVPSPLHF. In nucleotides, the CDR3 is TGTGCCAGCAGCCAACTTCGGGGGGTCCCCTCACCCCTCCACTTT.

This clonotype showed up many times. CDR3 in amino acids: CRVGRETQYF. The CDR3 DNA follows: TGCAGGGTTGGGCGAGAGACCCAGTACTTC. V usage is TRBV20-1 and J usage is TRBJ2-5; D not certain. This CDR3 is built from 10 residues. The germline V gene has CDR1 DFQATT and CDR2 SNEGSKA (reference sequence).

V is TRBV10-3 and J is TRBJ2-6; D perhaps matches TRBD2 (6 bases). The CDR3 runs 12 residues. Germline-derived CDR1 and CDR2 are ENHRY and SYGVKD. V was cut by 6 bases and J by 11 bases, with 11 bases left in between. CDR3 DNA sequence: TGTGCCATCAGCTCACTAGCCTACGTCCTGACTTTC. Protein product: CAISSLAYVLTF.

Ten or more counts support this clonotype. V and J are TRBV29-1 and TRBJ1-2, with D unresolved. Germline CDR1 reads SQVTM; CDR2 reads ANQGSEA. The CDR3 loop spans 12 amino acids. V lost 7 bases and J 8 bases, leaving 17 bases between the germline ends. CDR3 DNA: TGCAGCGCCGCCGAAGGGTTGAGGGGCTACACCTTC. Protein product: CSAAEGLRGYTF.

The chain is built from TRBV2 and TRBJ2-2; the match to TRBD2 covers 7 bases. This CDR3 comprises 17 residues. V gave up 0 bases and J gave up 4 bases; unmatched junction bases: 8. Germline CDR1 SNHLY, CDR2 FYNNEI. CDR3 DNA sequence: TGTGCCAGCAGTGAAGCGCGACGGGGAGGGGTCACCGGGGAGCTGTTTTTT. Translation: CASSEARRGGVTGELFF.

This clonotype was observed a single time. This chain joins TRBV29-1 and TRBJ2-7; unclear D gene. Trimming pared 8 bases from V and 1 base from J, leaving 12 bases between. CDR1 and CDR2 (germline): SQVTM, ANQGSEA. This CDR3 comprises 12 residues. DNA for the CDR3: TGCAGCTACCCGACGCCGTCCTACGAGCAGTACTTC. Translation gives CSYPTPSYEQYF.

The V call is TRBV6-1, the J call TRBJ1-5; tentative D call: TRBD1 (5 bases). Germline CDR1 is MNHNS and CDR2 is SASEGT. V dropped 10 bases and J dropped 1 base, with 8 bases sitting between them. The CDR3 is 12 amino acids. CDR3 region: CAIDSSNQPQHF. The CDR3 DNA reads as TGTGCCATAGACAGCAGCAATCAGCCCCAGCATTTT.

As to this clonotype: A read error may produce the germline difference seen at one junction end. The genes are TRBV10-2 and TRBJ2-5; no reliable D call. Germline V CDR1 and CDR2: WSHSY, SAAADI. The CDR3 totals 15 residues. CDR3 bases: TGCGCCAGCGGTGAGTCGAACCGGGCAAAAGAGACCCAGTACTTC. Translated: CASGESNRAKETQYF.

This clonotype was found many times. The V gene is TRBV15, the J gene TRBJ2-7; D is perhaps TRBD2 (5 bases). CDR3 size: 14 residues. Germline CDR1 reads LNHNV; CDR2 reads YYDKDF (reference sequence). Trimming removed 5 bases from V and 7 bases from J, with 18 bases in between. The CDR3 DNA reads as TGTGCCACCAGCTCGGGATTCATCGTTGAAGAGCAGTACTTC. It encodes CATSSGFIVEEQYF. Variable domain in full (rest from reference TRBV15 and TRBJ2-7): DAMVIQNPRYQVTQFGKPVTLSCSQTLNHNVMYWYQQKSSQAPKLLFHYYDKDFNNEADTPDNFQSRRPNTSFCFLDIRSPGLGDTAMYLCATSSGFIVEEQYFGPGTRLTVT.

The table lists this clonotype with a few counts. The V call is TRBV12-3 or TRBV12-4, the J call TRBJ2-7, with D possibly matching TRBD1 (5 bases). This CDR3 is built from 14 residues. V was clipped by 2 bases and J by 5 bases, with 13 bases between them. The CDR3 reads CASSLRQGQNEQYF. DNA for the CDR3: TGTGCCAGCAGTTTACGGCAGGGTCAAAACGAGCAGTACTTC.

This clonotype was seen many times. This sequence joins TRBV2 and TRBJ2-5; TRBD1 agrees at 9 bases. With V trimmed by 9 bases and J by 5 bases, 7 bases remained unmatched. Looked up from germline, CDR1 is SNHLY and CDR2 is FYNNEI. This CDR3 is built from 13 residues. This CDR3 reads CASRTGEGETQYF. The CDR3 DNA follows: TGTGCCAGTAGGACAGGGGAAGGGGAGACCCAGTACTTC.

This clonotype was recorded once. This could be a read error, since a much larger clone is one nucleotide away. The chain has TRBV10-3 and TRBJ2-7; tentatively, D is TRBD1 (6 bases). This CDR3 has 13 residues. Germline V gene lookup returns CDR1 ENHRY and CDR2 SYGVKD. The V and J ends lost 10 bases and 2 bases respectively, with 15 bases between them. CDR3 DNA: TGTGCCACCGGACAGTATAGCCCCTACGAGCAGTACTTC. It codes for CATGQYSPYEQYF.